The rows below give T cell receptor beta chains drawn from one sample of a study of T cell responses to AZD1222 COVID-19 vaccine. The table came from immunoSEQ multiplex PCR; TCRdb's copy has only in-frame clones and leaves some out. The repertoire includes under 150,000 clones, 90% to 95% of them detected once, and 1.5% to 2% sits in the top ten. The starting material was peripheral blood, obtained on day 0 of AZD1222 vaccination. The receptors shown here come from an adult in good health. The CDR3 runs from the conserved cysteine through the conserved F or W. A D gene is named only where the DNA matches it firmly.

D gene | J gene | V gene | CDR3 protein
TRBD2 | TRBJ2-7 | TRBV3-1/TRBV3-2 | CASSQALRILAGSYEQYF
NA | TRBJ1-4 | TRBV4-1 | CASSHKGSEKLFF
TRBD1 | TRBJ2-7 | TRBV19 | CASSPWTGLPSYEQYF
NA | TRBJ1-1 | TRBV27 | CASRAQGWTEAFF
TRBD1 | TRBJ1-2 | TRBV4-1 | CASSQGTGRHNGYTF
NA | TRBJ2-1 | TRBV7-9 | CASSRPGPVLDEQFF
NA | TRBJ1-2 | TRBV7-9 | CASSLVGANYGYTF
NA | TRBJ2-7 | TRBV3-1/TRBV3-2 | CASSQDAPPYEQYF
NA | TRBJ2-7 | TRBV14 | CASSRAGATSGEQYF
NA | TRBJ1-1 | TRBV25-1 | CASSYPGTPKAFF
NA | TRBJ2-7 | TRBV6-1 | CASSETAKSYEQYF
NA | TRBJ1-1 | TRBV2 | CASSEITADTEAFF